This TCR beta chain is from a study of blood T cell repertoires in COVID-19. Study context: Sites across the United States, Italy and Spain contributed samples from acute and convalescent COVID-19.

The CDR3 is made up of 15 amino acids. Trimming stripped 3 bases from V and 6 bases from J, with 12 bases between. CDR1 and CDR2 from the germline V gene are MNHEY and SMNVEV (reference sequence). Repertoires were generated with immunoSEQ multiplex PCR, while TCRdb's copy carries only in-frame clones and drops some. The table records 250,000 to 350,000 clones, approximately 90% of them present only once. All enrollees were roughly 18 to 95 years old and from about 25 US areas. Participants were placed into cohorts based on the clinical history they reported. Two consecutive negative NP/OP PCR tests, clearance, or resolved symptoms defined Cohort 3 recovery. This clone was detected ten times or more.

V usage is TRBV27 and J usage is TRBJ1-6, with D perhaps matching TRBD1 (5 bases). Sample: PBMCs or T cells enriched from blood (not recorded which). The receptor was derived from a woman aged 40 to 49 who had recovered from COVID-19. The DNA for the CDR3 is TGTGCCAGCAGTTTGGGGCAAGGCGGTAATTCACCCCTCCACTTT. Protein sequence: CASSLGQGGNSPLHF.